The TCR beta chain under discussion was sequenced for a study of T-cell reconstitution after alpha-beta-depleted transplantation in children. The study, taken as a whole, reports: It was surviving recipient T cells and thymic progenitors that gave some patients high TCRbeta diversity at day 60. Newly produced T cells mostly accounted for T-cell counts and diversity one year post-transplant.

This clonotype was counted a few times. Its antigen is currently unknown. Unique molecular identifiers tagged the TCRbeta library. TCRdb fed the PCR reads into MiXCR, producing one record per CDR3 protein. The table shows tens of thousands of distinct CDR3 sequences, with approximately 43% occurring only once. The trim removed 6 bases at V and 0 bases at J, leaving 5 bases unmatched. The CDR3 length is 15 residues. The V gene's germline CDR1 is ENHRY and CDR2 SYGVKD. This TCR was sampled from a male patient younger than 18 who had a stem cell transplant for acute lymphoblastic leukemia, so the T cells may come from the graft donor. The sequenced sample was PBMCs, mostly from graft donor cells, obtained 360 days after TCRalphabeta/CD19-depleted stem cell transplant. The gene calls are TRBV10-3 and TRBJ1-1; the match to TRBD1 covers 9 bases. CDR3 protein: CAIRSTGGLNTEAFF. In DNA, the CDR3 is TGTGCCATCAGGTCGACAGGGGGACTGAACACTGAAGCTTTCTTT.